Listed below are T cell receptor beta chains from one sample, sequenced in a study of response to subunit inactivated influenza vaccine. TCRdb fed the RT-PCR reads into MiXCR, producing one record per CDR3 protein. The repertoire holds about 540,000 distinct CDR3 sequences, with 20% to 25% as singletons. The same specimen was also included in a second study, on T cells expressing NK-cell markers.

The sample in question was CD4+ T cells sorted from PBMCs, obtained roughly 12 days after vaccination. The receptors were gathered from a middle-aged man who received an inactivated influenza vaccine. The CDR3 runs from the conserved cysteine through the conserved F or W. The D gene is left open where the match is weak. Rows give clone size only sometimes, using once, few, many, or a class for an expanded clone.

TRBD1 | TRBJ2-7 | - | TRBV3-1 | CASSRDTYRGEQYF | TGTGCCAGCAGCCGGGACACCTACAGGGGCGAGCAGTACTTC
TRBD1 | TRBJ2-3 | few | TRBV20-1 | CSAPKTGGAHDTQYF | TGCAGTGCCCCGAAGACAGGGGGTGCACACGATACGCAGTATTTT
- | TRBJ2-3 | few | TRBV5-1 | CASRSLRTDTQYF | TGCGCCAGCAGAAGTCTCCGCACAGATACGCAGTATTTT
TRBD2 | TRBJ2-3 | once | TRBV6-2/TRBV6-3 | CASSYLSGVITDTQYF | TGTGCCAGCAGTTACCTCAGCGGGGTTATCACAGATACGCAGTATTTT
TRBD2 | TRBJ2-3 | few | TRBV2 | CASRGLAGADTQYF | TGTGCCAGCAGGGGACTAGCGGGAGCAGATACGCAGTATTTT
- | TRBJ2-5 | - | TRBV24-1 | CATSDFSLIADQETQYF | TGTGCCACCAGTGATTTTTCCCTTATAGCGGACCAAGAGACCCAGTACTTC
TRBD1 | TRBJ2-2 | - | TRBV5-1 | CASGTGSNTGELFF | TGCGCCAGCGGGACAGGTTCGAACACCGGGGAGCTGTTTTTT
TRBD2 | TRBJ2-1 | few | TRBV6-2/TRBV6-3 | CASSFTSGSYEQFF | TGTGCCAGCAGTTTCACTAGCGGGAGCTATGAGCAGTTCTTC
TRBD2 | TRBJ2-3 | - | TRBV25-1 | CASSTPAGVTDTQYF | TGTGCCAGCAGCACCCCAGCGGGGGTCACAGATACGCAGTATTTT
- | TRBJ2-3 | - | TRBV20-1 | CSAVRFTDTQYF | TGCAGTGCCGTGCGTTTCACAGATACGCAGTATTTT
TRBD2 | TRBJ2-3 | - | TRBV3-1 | CASSRTSAGGMNTQYF | TGTGCCAGCAGCCGAACCTCAGCGGGGGGGATGAATACGCAGTATTTT
- | TRBJ2-7 | few | TRBV7-2 | CASSRTFGGDYEQYF | TGTGCCAGCAGCCGAACCTTTGGCGGGGACTACGAGCAGTACTTC
- | TRBJ1-1 | many | TRBV7-2 | CASSSTGKAFF | TGTGCCAGCAGCTCAACAGGGAAAGCTTTCTTT
- | TRBJ2-5 | - | TRBV23-1 | CASGPQGGETQYF | TGCGCCAGCGGCCCACAGGGAGGAGAGACCCAGTACTTC
- | TRBJ1-2 | - | TRBV29-1 | CSAHDRQRNYGYTF | TGCAGCGCCCATGATCGACAGCGGAACTATGGCTACACCTTC
TRBD2 | TRBJ2-5 | few | TRBV28 | CASSLGLLAGAQETQYF | TGTGCCAGCAGTTTGGGCCTACTAGCGGGGGCCCAAGAGACCCAGTACTTC
TRBD1 | TRBJ1-6 | - | TRBV20-1 | CSANTGTGGIPLHF | TGCAGTGCTAATACCGGGACAGGGGGGATACCCCTCCACTTT
TRBD1 | TRBJ2-3 | - | TRBV6-1 | CASSPGTGSWSDTQYF | TGTGCCAGCAGCCCCGGGACAGGGTCTTGGTCAGATACGCAGTATTTT
- | TRBJ2-7 | few | TRBV29-1 | CSVVIYEQYF | TGCAGCGTTGTGATCTACGAGCAGTACTTC
TRBD2 | TRBJ2-1 | few | TRBV4-2 | CASSEGLAGGEAYNEQFF | TGTGCCAGCAGCGAAGGACTAGCGGGGGGAGAGGCCTACAATGAGCAGTTCTTC
TRBD2 | TRBJ2-2 | - | TRBV10-3 | CAISEPGLASGELFF | TGTGCCATCAGTGAGCCGGGACTAGCTTCCGGGGAGCTGTTTTTT
- | TRBJ1-2 | - | TRBV20-1 | CSARGEVYGYTF | TGCAGTGCTAGGGGGGAGGTTTATGGCTACACCTTC
TRBD1 | TRBJ1-3 | - | TRBV20-1 | CSARDRGVKSGNTIYF | TGCAGTGCTAGAGACAGGGGGGTCAAGTCTGGAAACACCATATATTTT
- | TRBJ1-5 | - | TRBV20-1 | CSARLAGTHSNQPQHF | TGCAGTGCTAGATTGGCAGGGACCCATAGCAATCAGCCCCAGCATTTT
- | TRBJ1-4 | - | TRBV7-2 | CASSLDGGGKLFF | TGTGCCAGCAGCTTAGACGGGGGGGGAAAACTGTTTTTT
- | TRBJ1-5 | few | TRBV10-3 | CAISEYGQSVQPQHF | TGTGCCATCAGTGAGTATGGACAGTCCGTTCAGCCCCAGCATTTT
- | TRBJ1-2 | few | TRBV5-1 | CASSLVAANYGYTF | TGCGCCAGCAGCTTGGTGGCCGCTAACTATGGCTACACCTTC
- | TRBJ2-3 | few | TRBV4-3 | CASSRGGAVDTQYF | TGCGCCAGCAGCCGAGGGGGGGCCGTAGATACGCAGTATTTT
- | TRBJ1-6 | - | TRBV5-1 | CASSIGEGSSPLHF | TGCGCCAGCAGCATCGGGGAGGGCAGTTCACCCCTCCACTTT
- | TRBJ1-2 | - | TRBV5-1 | CASSLKSPGADGYTF | TGCGCCAGCAGCTTGAAATCCCCAGGGGCGGATGGCTACACCTTC
- | TRBJ2-5 | many | TRBV5-1 | CASSPTQETQYF | TGTGCCAGCTCACCAACCCAAGAGACCCAGTACTTC
TRBD1 | TRBJ1-5 | many | TRBV5-6 | CASSLRRTGGQFASPPQHF | TGTGCCAGCAGCTTGCGGAGGACAGGGGGACAATTCGCCTCCCCGCCCCAGCATTTT
TRBD1 | TRBJ1-2 | few | TRBV10-3 | CAISDNRGKEGYTF | TGTGCCATCAGTGATAACAGGGGGAAGGAGGGCTACACCTTC
TRBD2 | TRBJ2-7 | - | TRBV7-9 | CASSPSPGLAGLMEQYF | TGTGCCAGCAGCCCATCGCCGGGACTAGCGGGTTTGATGGAGCAGTACTTC
TRBD1 | TRBJ2-1 | - | TRBV7-2 | CASSSPGTGAQNEQFF | TGTGCCAGCAGCTCGCCGGGGACAGGGGCCCAGAATGAGCAGTTCTTC
TRBD2 | TRBJ2-3 | few | TRBV4-2 | CASSQEGATSRDTQYF | TGTGCCAGCAGCCAAGAAGGTGCGACTAGCAGAGATACGCAGTATTTT
- | TRBJ2-1 | - | TRBV9 | CASSHKTNYEQFF | TGTGCCAGCAGCCATAAGACTAACTATGAGCAGTTCTTC
- | TRBJ1-1 | few | TRBV7-2 | CASSLMRVITEAFF | TGTGCCAGCAGCTTAATGAGGGTGATCACTGAAGCTTTCTTT
TRBD1 | TRBJ1-4 | - | TRBV4-3 | CASSQGGTVGEKLFF | TGCGCCAGCAGCCAAGGGGGGACAGTCGGGGAAAAACTGTTTTTT
- | TRBJ1-5 | - | TRBV20-1 | CSASNADNPPQHF | TGCAGTGCTAGTAATGCAGACAATCCGCCCCAGCATTTT
- | TRBJ2-4 | few | TRBV20-1 | CSARVTGRAKNIQYF | TGCAGTGCTAGAGTCACAGGTCGGGCCAAAAACATTCAGTACTTC
TRBD1 | TRBJ2-1 | many | TRBV29-1 | CSVRQGWNEQFF | TGCAGCGTCCGACAGGGGTGGAATGAGCAGTTCTTC
- | TRBJ2-7 | few | TRBV2 | CASRRATGPLGEQYF | TGTGCCAGCAGGAGGGCAACAGGGCCCCTCGGGGAGCAGTACTTC
TRBD2 | TRBJ2-3 | few | TRBV5-1 | CASSLMASGGADTQYF | TGCGCCAGCAGCTTGATGGCTAGCGGTGGGGCAGATACGCAGTATTTT
TRBD2 | TRBJ2-5 | - | TRBV7-2 | CASSQGTSGRETQYF | TGTGCCAGCAGCCAAGGGACTAGCGGGAGAGAGACCCAGTACTTC
TRBD1 | TRBJ1-2 | many | TRBV10-3 | CAITEGAGYTF | TGTGCCATCACGGAGGGGGCTGGCTACACCTTC
TRBD2 | TRBJ2-2 | few | TRBV6-2/TRBV6-3 | CASSSVGLAGVITGELFF | TGTGCCAGCAGTTCCGTTGGACTAGCGGGGGTGATCACCGGGGAGCTGTTTTTT
TRBD1 | TRBJ2-5 | many | TRBV12-3/TRBV12-4 | CASSWTGYSETQYF | TGTGCCAGCAGTTGGACAGGCTATTCAGAGACCCAGTACTTC